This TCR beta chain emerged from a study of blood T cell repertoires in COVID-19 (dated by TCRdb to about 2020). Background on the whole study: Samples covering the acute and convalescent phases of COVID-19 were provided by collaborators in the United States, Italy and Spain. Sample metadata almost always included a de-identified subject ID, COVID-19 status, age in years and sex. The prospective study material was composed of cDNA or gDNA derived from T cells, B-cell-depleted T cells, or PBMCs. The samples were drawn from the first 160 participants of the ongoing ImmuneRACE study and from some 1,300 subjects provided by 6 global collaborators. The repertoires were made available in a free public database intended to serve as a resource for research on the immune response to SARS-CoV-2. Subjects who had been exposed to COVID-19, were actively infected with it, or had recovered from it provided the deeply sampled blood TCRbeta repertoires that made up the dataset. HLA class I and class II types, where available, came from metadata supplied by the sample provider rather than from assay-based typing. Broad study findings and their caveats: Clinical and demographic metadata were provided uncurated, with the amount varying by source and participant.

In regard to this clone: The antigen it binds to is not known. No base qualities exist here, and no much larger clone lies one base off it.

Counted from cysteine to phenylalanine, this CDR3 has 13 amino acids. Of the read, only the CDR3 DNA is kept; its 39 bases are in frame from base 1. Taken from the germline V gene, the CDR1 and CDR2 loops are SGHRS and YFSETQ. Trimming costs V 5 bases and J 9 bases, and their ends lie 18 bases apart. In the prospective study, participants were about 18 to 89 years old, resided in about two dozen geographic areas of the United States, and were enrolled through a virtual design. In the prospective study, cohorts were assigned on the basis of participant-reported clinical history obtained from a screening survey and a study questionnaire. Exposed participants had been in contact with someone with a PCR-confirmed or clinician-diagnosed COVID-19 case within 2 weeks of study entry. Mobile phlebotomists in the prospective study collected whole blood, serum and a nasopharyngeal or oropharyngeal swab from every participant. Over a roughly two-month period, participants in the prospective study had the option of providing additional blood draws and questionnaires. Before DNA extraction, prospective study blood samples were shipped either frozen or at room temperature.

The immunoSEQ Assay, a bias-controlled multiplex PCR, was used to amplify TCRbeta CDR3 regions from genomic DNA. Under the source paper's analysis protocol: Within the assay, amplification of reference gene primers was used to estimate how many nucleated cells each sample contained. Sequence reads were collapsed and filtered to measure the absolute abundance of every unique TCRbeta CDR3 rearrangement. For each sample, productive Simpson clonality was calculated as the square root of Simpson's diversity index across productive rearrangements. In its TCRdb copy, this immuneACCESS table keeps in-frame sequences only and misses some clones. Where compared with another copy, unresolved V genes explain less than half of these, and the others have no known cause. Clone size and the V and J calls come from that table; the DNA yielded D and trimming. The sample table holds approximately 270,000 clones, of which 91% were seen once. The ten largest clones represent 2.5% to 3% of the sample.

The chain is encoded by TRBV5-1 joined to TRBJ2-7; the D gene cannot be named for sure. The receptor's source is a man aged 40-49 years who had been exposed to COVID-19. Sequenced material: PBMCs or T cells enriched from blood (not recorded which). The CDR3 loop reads CASSESVARGQYF. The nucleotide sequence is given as TGCGCCAGCAGTGAGTCGGTGGCAAGAGGGCAGTACTTC.